These 11 T cell receptor beta chains originate from one sample sequenced in a study of shared clonotypes between healthy human individuals. Sequencing was performed with immunoSEQ multiplex PCR; in TCRdb, only in-frame clones are kept and a portion is missing. The table has about 1.1 million clones, 60% to 85% seen once. Sequencing was carried out using memory CD4+ T cells from PBMCs. Subset denoted: CD45RA-negative fraction. Every receptor here comes from a man younger than 35 in good health. Some clones in this sample may be carry-over from other donors' samples.

A word on this clone: Compared with germline, one end of the junction differs, possibly owing to a read error. CDR3 loop: CASSPPATDSRGAF. For the CDR3, the DNA is TGTGCCAGCTCACCACCGGCAACGGATTCCAGGGGGGCCTTT. J is TRBJ1-1 and V is TRBV18; 7 positions agree with TRBD1. CDR1 is KGHSH, CDR2 LQKENI, per germline. The CDR3 runs to 14 residues.

DNA of the CDR3: TGTGCCAGCAGCTTACCCATCCCCCCCGTTGAAGCTTTCTTT. This sequence encodes CASSLPIPPVEAFF. The V gene is TRBV7-9, the J gene TRBJ1-1; D is uncertain. The germline V gene encodes CDR1 SEHNR and CDR2 FQNEAQ (reference sequence). CDR3 length: 14 residues. The germline V and J ends were trimmed by 2 bases and 7 bases, with 14 bases remaining between them.

The genes are TRBV21-1 and TRBJ2-1; the D segment call TRBD1 is taken from the table without a DNA check. TRBV21-1 is marked as a pseudogene. The CDR3 covers 15 residues. The CDR3 DNA follows: TGTGCCAGTAGAGACCGGGACAGGGCATACAATGAGCAGTTCTTC. It is translated as CASRDRDRAYNEQFF.

The chain uses TRBV30 and TRBJ2-7, with D maybe TRBD2 (7 bases). Between the trimmed V and J ends, which lost 5 bases and 7 bases, there was a span of 18 bases. CDR1 is GTSNPN, CDR2 SVGIG, per germline (reference sequence). The CDR3 has 13 amino acids. CDR3 residues: CAWGEGTPREQYF. CDR3 coding DNA: TGTGCCTGGGGGGAGGGGACACCCAGGGAGCAGTACTTC.

The J gene is TRBJ2-1, the V gene TRBV11-3, with D possibly matching TRBD2 (5 bases). Germline values: CDR1 SGHNT, CDR2 YENEEA. V dropped 6 bases and J dropped 3 bases, with 21 bases sitting between them. CDR3 size: 17 residues. The DNA of the CDR3 is TGTGCCAGCAGATGGAGGCAGGCGACACCGCGCTACAATGAGCAGTTCTTC. Amino acids: CASRWRQATPRYNEQFF. Drawing the rest from reference TRBV11-3 and TRBJ2-1, the complete variable domain is EAGVVQSPRYKIIEKKQPVAFWCNPISGHNTLYWYLQNLGQGPELLIRYENEEAVDDSQLPKDRFSAERLKGVDSTLKIQPAELGDSAVYLCASRWRQATPRYNEQFFGPGTRLTVL.

This clone was picked up one time. The chain is built from TRBV5-4 and TRBJ1-4, with D perhaps matching TRBD1 (5 bases). The CDR3 covers 15 residues. Germline V CDR1 and CDR2: SGHNT, YYREEE (reference sequence). Trimming removed 4 bases from V and 0 bases from J, with 10 bases in between. The CDR3 loop is CASSIGGATNEKLFF. The CDR3, as DNA: TGTGCCAGCAGCATCGGAGGGGCAACTAATGAAAAACTGTTTTTT.

J is TRBJ1-1 and V is TRBV6-5; 8 positions agree with TRBD1. V gave up 4 bases and J gave up 5 bases; unmatched junction bases: 12. The CDR3 consists of 16 residues. Germline loops: CDR1 MNHEY, CDR2 SVGAGI. The CDR3 spells CASSWSGQASETEAFF. CDR3 sequence (DNA): TGTGCCAGCAGTTGGTCGGGACAGGCCAGCGAAACTGAAGCTTTCTTT.

The rearrangement links TRBV7-3 to TRBJ2-5; 10 nucleotides agree with TRBD2. The CDR3 is made up of 17 amino acids. In germline, CDR1 is SGHTA, CDR2 FQGTGA. The junction had 8 bases not matched to a gene; V was cut back by 2 bases and J by 2 bases. CDR3 residues: CASSLRAGTSAQETQYF. CDR3 sequence (DNA): TGTGCCAGCAGCTTACGGGCCGGGACTAGCGCGCAAGAGACCCAGTACTTC.

The chain has TRBV5-5 and TRBJ1-1; possibly TRBD1 for D (5 bases). The CDR3 sequence is 15 residues long. Trimming left V 0 bases short and J 0 bases short, with 9 bases between. In germline, CDR1 is SGHKS, CDR2 YYEKEE (reference sequence). CDR3 bases: TGTGCCAGCAGCTTGGGGACACTTGTGAACACTGAAGCTTTCTTT. This translates into CASSLGTLVNTEAFF.

This chain joins TRBV5-1 and TRBJ1-2, with 9 bases matching TRBD1. The CDR3 has 15 amino acids. The J segment lost 3 bases and the V segment lost 4 bases, leaving 7 bases of the junction unmatched. CDR1 is SGHRS and CDR2 is YFSETQ in the germline V gene. In DNA, the CDR3 is TGCGCCAGCAGCGCCGGAACAGGGGGCGACTATGGCTACACCTTC. It encodes CASSAGTGGDYGYTF.

The chain employs TRBV15 and TRBJ1-1; TRBD1 agrees at 7 bases. Germline CDR1 and CDR2: LNHNV and YYDKDF (reference sequence). The CDR3 contains 15 residues. The ends lost 3 bases at V and 2 bases at J; junction bases unmatched: 6. The CDR3 sequence: CATSSRDRVNTEAFF. The CDR3 DNA follows: TGTGCCACCAGCAGCCGGGACAGAGTCAACACTGAAGCTTTCTTT.